Only a few counts were recorded for the clone carrying this TCR beta chain. Its antigen remains unidentified. Healthy donors of bone marrow made up the group. The study ran its PCR with 60 Vbeta and 13 Jbeta primers. This table comes from immunoSEQ multiplex PCR, and its TCRdb copy is limited to in-frame clones, with some not included. The sample comprises roughly 180,000 clones, 9.5% of which are singletons, and 1% to 1.5% rests with the top ten. The sample originates from a study of cytomegalovirus exposure and HLA in healthy donors. The CDR3 runs 15 residues. Trimming took 4 bases from V and 5 from J, leaving 16 bases between them. CDR1 and CDR2 from the germline V gene are SGHNT and YYREEE (reference sequence). Study results and caveats: CMV serostatus stood as the only immune exposure information on hand. It was reported that TCR beta sequences correctly inferred the HLA-A and HLA-B alleles for most subjects. Analyzed later, most CMV-associated TCR beta chains appeared HLA-restricted.

The chain recombines TRBV5-4 with TRBJ2-1; a weak D match, TRBD1 (6 bases). Sequencing was carried out using PBMCs. This receptor was obtained from a woman younger than 45 in good health and CMV-seropositive. The CDR3 loop reads CASSPYREPHNEQFF. The CDR3 DNA is TGTGCCAGCAGCCCATACAGGGAACCTCACAATGAGCAGTTCTTC.